One sample yielded the 19 T cell receptor beta chains listed below, sequenced in a study of CD8 T cells in Susac syndrome. Random hexamers were used to reverse transcribe roughly 0.45 to 1 ug of RNA. TCRdb analysed the immunoSEQ multiplex PCR reads with MiXCR anew, one entry per CDR3 protein. This sample has a few hundred thousand distinct CDR3 sequences, with roughly 96% found just once. Sequencing was carried out using CD4+ T cells from PBMCs. The receptors derive from a human donor with multiple sclerosis.

J is TRBJ2-5 and V is TRBV28; D is undetermined. The CDR3 extends over 14 amino acids. Germline V gives CDR1 MDHEN, CDR2 SYDVKM. V was cut by 1 base and J by 4 bases, with 10 bases left in between. The CDR3 reads CASSLSLNLETQYF. The CDR3 coding sequence is TGTGCCAGCAGTTTATCGCTGAATCTAGAGACCCAGTACTTC.

The chain couples TRBV3-1 to TRBJ2-5; D perhaps matches TRBD2 (5 bases). V dropped 4 bases and J dropped 5 bases, with 29 bases sitting between them. This CDR3 has 19 amino acids. Germline V CDR1 and CDR2: LGHDT, YNNKEL (reference sequence). CDR3 nucleotides: TGTGCCAGCAGCCTCCCGCCTGGCCTAGCAATCGGGCGGAGGGAGACCCAGTACTTC. Amino acid sequence: CASSLPPGLAIGRRETQYF.

This chain connects TRBV29-1 to TRBJ1-1, with TRBD1 matching over 8 bases. V lost 5 bases and J lost 7; bases outside the gene matches: 9. Germline CDR1 is SQVTM and CDR2 is ANQGSEA. The CDR3 has 13 amino acids. In DNA, the CDR3 is TGCAGCGTTTATAAGCCGGGACAGGTTGAAGCTTTCTTT. Amino acids: CSVYKPGQVEAFF.

The CDR3 region is CASSSTEVETQYF. Here the CDR3 DNA reads TGTGCCAGCAGCTCGACAGAGGTAGAGACCCAGTACTTC. The V gene is TRBV7-9, the J gene TRBJ2-5; D possibly corresponds to TRBD1 (5 bases). V was cut by 4 bases and J by 4 bases, with 10 bases left in between. The CDR3 totals 13 residues. Germline CDR1 and CDR2: SEHNR and FQNEAQ (reference sequence).

In this sample, this clonotype turned up once. J is TRBJ2-3 and V is TRBV19; perhaps TRBD2 as D (6 bases). The length of the CDR3 is 13 residues. Germline V gene lookup returns CDR1 LNHDA and CDR2 SQIVND (reference sequence). Deletions cut 4 bases from V and 4 bases from J, with 9 bases between. DNA for the CDR3: TGTGCCAGTAGTACCGGACTACCAGATACGCAGTATTTT. Its protein is CASSTGLPDTQYF.

The genes are TRBV29-1 and TRBJ1-4; 7 bases align to TRBD1. CDR1 is SQVTM, CDR2 ANQGSEA, per germline. This CDR3 region has 14 residues. Trimming cost V 1 base and J 7 bases; bases outside gene matches: 6. This chain's CDR3 is CSVEGLTGSEKLFF. The CDR3 nucleotides read TGCAGCGTTGAAGGCCTGACAGGGAGTGAAAAACTGTTTTTT.

Of note for this clonotype: One junction end does not reproduce the germline sequence, and a read error may be involved. The chain uses TRBV10-3 and TRBJ2-1, with D perhaps TRBD2 (5 bases). Germline V lookup: CDR1 ENHRY, CDR2 SYGVKD. The CDR3 spans 16 residues. The CDR3 region is CAISAVRAPSYNKQFF. The DNA for the CDR3 is TGTGCCATCAGTGCTGTGAGGGCCCCCTCCTACAATAAGCAGTTCTTC.

The V gene is TRBV29-1, the J gene TRBJ1-1; 9 bases map to TRBD1. With V trimmed by 7 bases and J by 4 bases, 7 bases remained unmatched. CDR1 SQVTM and CDR2 ANQGSEA come from the germline V gene. This CDR3 is built from 13 residues. The CDR3 DNA is TGCAGCGGAAGACAGGGGGAAAGCACTGAAGCTTTCTTT. Residues: CSGRQGESTEAFF.

The rearrangement joins TRBV30 to TRBJ2-7; D is possibly TRBD1 or TRBD2 (5 bases each). Trimming removed 4 bases from V and 5 bases from J, with 15 bases in between. The CDR3 contains 13 residues. CDR1 is GTSNPN and CDR2 is SVGIG in the germline V gene (reference sequence). The CDR3 reads CAWIRDQPNEQYF. CDR3 nucleotide sequence: TGTGCCTGGATTCGGGACCAACCTAACGAGCAGTACTTC.

V usage is TRBV5-1 and J usage is TRBJ2-7; TRBD1 agrees at 11 bases. J lost 6 bases, V lost 4 bases, and 6 bases had no gene match. The CDR3 loop spans 14 amino acids. Germline V lookup: CDR1 SGHRS, CDR2 YFSETQ. CDR3 sequence: CASSVGTGGTEQYF. The CDR3 DNA sequence: TGCGCCAGCAGCGTTGGGACAGGGGGTACCGAGCAGTACTTC.

This chain joins TRBV6-5 and TRBJ1-3; D uncertain. Germline assignment: CDR1 MNHEY and CDR2 SVGAGI. The CDR3 has 13 amino acids. V dropped 2 bases and J dropped 2 bases, with 4 bases sitting between them. The CDR3 region has the DNA TGTGCCAGCAGTTACGACGCTGGAAACACCATATATTTT. Protein: CASSYDAGNTIYF.

The chain combines TRBV28 with TRBJ2-7, with TRBD2 matching over 7 bases. Germline lookup yields CDR1 MDHEN and CDR2 SYDVKM. The ends lost 6 bases at V and 4 bases at J; junction bases unmatched: 15. This CDR3 is 16 amino acids long. The CDR3 sequence: CASRKTSYPLVYEQYF. Written as DNA, the CDR3 is TGTGCCAGCAGAAAGACTAGCTACCCTCTTGTGTACGAGCAGTACTTC.

V usage is TRBV20-1 and J usage is TRBJ2-1, with 7 bases identical to TRBD2. In germline, CDR1 is DFQATT, CDR2 SNEGSKA (reference sequence). The CDR3 is made up of 13 amino acids. With V trimmed by 3 bases and J by 4 bases, 3 bases remained unmatched. The CDR3 here is CSARSGVYNEQFF. The CDR3 nucleotides are TGCAGTGCTAGGAGCGGGGTTTACAATGAGCAGTTCTTC.

The gene calls are TRBV10-2 and TRBJ2-1; a possible D gene is TRBD2 (7 bases). CDR3 size: 14 residues. Germline CDR1 reads WSHSY; CDR2 reads SAAADI. V was clipped by 7 bases and J by 2 bases, with 12 bases between them. As DNA, the CDR3 is TGCGCCAGCAAGGGGGGAGGGCCCTACAATGAGCAGTTCTTC. It specifies CASKGGGPYNEQFF.

This clonotype was observed a handful of times. The rearrangement uses TRBV6-1 and TRBJ1-1; D uncertain. CDR3 size: 13 residues. Germline loops: CDR1 MNHNS, CDR2 SASEGT. V lost 6 bases, J lost 2 bases, and 10 bases lay in between. The CDR3 sequence: CASRLGRNTEAFF. CDR3 bases: TGTGCCAGCAGGTTGGGCAGAAACACTGAAGCTTTCTTT.

J is TRBJ1-6 and V is TRBV6-1; 8 nucleotides agree with TRBD1. This CDR3 has 14 residues. Trimming removed 6 bases from V and 4 bases from J; junction bases left unmatched: 2. CDR1 and CDR2 from the germline V gene are MNHNS and SASEGT. In DNA, the CDR3 is TGTGCCAGCAGGGGACAGGAATATAATTCACCCCTCCACTTT. Amino acids: CASRGQEYNSPLHF.

V is TRBV7-9 and J is TRBJ1-2; the D gene is possibly TRBD1 (6 bases). In germline, CDR1 is SEHNR, CDR2 FQNEAQ (reference sequence). Trimming pared 6 bases from V and 4 bases from J, leaving 12 bases between. The CDR3 sequence is 13 residues long. This chain's CDR3 is CASSRGQSYGYTF. CDR3 DNA: TGTGCCAGCAGTCGAGGACAGAGCTATGGCTACACCTTC.

This chain uses TRBV11-2 with TRBJ1-4; no definite D call. Germline V gene lookup returns CDR1 SGHAT and CDR2 FQNNGV. The CDR3 extends over 16 amino acids. Between the trimmed V and J ends, which lost 1 base and 1 base, there was a span of 10 bases. The CDR3 is CASSLGSLGTNEKLFF. CDR3 DNA sequence: TGTGCCAGCAGCTTAGGCAGCCTCGGAACTAATGAAAAACTGTTTTTT.

The chain recombines TRBV6-6 with TRBJ1-1, with D possibly TRBD1 on 5 matching bases. The CDR3 length is 13 residues. Per germline, CDR1 MNHNY and CDR2 SVGAGI (reference sequence). V lost 5 bases and J lost 1, with 8 bases in between. CDR3 protein: CASSQTANTEAFF. The CDR3 nucleotides are TGTGCCAGCAGTCAGACAGCGAACACTGAAGCTTTCTTT.